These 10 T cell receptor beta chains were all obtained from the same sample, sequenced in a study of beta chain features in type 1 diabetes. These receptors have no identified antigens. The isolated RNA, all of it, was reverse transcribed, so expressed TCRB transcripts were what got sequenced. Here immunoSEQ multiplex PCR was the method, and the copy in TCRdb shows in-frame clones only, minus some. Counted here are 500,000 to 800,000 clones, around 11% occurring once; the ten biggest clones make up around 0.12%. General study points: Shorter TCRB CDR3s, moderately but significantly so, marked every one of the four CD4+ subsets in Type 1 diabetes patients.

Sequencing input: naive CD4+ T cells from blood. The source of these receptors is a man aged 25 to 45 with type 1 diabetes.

The CDR3 spells CASSLALGLGTDTQYF. In nucleotides, the CDR3 is TGTGCCAGCAGCTTAGCGTTAGGACTAGGCACAGATACGCAGTATTTT. The rearrangement links TRBV7-2 to TRBJ2-3; TRBD2 matches at 7 bases. Germline trimming cut 0 bases from V and 1 base from J; bases unmatched to any gene: 4. There are 16 residues in the CDR3. CDR1 is SGHTA, CDR2 FQGNSA, per germline.

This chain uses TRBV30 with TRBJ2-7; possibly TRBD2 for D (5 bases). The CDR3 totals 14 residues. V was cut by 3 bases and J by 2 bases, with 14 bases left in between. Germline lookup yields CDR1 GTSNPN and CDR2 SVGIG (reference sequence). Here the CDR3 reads CAWRPAAGPYEQYF. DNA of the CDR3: TGTGCCTGGAGGCCGGCGGCGGGCCCCTACGAGCAGTACTTC.

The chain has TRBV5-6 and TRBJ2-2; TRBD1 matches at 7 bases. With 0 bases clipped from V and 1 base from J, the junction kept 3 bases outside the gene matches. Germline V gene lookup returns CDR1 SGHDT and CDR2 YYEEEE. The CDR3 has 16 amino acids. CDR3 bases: TGTGCCAGCAGCTTGGGACAGGGTGAGAACACCGGGGAGCTGTTTTTT. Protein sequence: CASSLGQGENTGELFF.

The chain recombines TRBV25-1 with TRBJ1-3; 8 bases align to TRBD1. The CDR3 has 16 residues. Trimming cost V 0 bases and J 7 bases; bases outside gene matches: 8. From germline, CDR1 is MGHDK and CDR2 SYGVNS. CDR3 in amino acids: CASSEYGQGWANTIYF. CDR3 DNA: TGTGCCAGCAGTGAATACGGACAGGGCTGGGCGAACACCATATATTTT.

The CDR3 region is CASSPGQEYYGYTF. The CDR3 DNA reads TGTGCCAGCAGTCCAGGACAGGAATACTATGGCTACACCTTC. The chain employs TRBV6-5 and TRBJ1-2; 7 bases fit TRBD1. The CDR3 is 14 residues long. Germline CDR1 MNHEY, CDR2 SVGAGI. V lost 5 bases, J lost 3 bases, and 6 bases stayed unmatched.

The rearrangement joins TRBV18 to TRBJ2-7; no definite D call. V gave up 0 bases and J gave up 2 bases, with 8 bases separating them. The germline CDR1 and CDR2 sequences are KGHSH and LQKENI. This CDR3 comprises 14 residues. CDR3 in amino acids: CASSPPAGTYEQYF. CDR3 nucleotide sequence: TGTGCCAGCTCACCACCGGCAGGCACCTACGAGCAGTACTTC.

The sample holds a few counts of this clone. CDR3 bases: TGTGCCAGCAGCTTACTCGGACAGATTTCCTACGAGCAGTACTTC. This encodes CASSLLGQISYEQYF. The rearrangement joins TRBV7-2 to TRBJ2-7; the D gene is possibly TRBD1 (6 bases). CDR1 and CDR2 from the germline V gene are SGHTA and FQGNSA. Between the trimmed V and J ends, which lost 2 bases and 1 base, there was a span of 12 bases. The CDR3 spans 15 residues.

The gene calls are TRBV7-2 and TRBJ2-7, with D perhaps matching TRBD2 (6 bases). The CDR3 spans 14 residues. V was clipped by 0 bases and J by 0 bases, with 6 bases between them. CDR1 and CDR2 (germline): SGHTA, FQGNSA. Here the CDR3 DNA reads TGTGCCAGCAGCTTAGCGGGGGGCTCCTACGAGCAGTACTTC. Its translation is CASSLAGGSYEQYF.

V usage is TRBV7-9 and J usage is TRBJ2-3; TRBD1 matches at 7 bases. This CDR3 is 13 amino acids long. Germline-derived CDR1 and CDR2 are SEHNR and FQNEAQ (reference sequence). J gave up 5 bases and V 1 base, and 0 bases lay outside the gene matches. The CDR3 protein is CASSLDRGDTQYF. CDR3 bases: TGTGCCAGCAGCTTAGACAGGGGAGATACGCAGTATTTT.

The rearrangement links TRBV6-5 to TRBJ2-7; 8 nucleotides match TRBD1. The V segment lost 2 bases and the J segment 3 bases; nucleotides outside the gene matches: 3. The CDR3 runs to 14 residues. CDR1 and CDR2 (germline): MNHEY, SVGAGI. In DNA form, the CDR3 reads TGTGCCAGCAGTTACACCGGGACAGGCTACGAGCAGTACTTC. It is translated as CASSYTGTGYEQYF.